This is a list of T cell receptor beta chains from one sample in a study of blood T cell repertoires in COVID-19. The table came from immunoSEQ multiplex PCR; TCRdb's copy has only in-frame clones and leaves some out. The data show some 40,000 clones, with around 73% seen just once and over 15% held by the top ten. The material sequenced was peripheral blood. Receptors originate from a man between 65 and 85 years old with acute or convalescent COVID-19. Both conserved end residues are part of each CDR3. A D gene is named only where the DNA matches it firmly. Where a row states a size, it is once, few, many or the class of an expanded clone; other rows omit it.

CDR3 DNA: TGTGCCAGAAGCGCCCGGGGGGCGGGTGAACGGAATCAGCCCCAGCATTTT
CDR3 protein: CARSARGAGERNQPQHF
D gene: NA
clone size: NA
V gene: TRBV5-3
J gene: TRBJ1-5

CDR3 DNA: TGCGCCAGCAGCCCGGGACAGGATGGCTACACCTTC
CDR3 protein: CASSPGQDGYTF
D gene: TRBD1
clone size: NA
V gene: TRBV5-1
J gene: TRBJ1-2

CDR3 DNA: TGTGCCAGCACACCATCCGGGACAGACAACTATGGCTACACCTTC
CDR3 protein: CASTPSGTDNYGYTF
D gene: TRBD1
clone size: NA
V gene: TRBV28
J gene: TRBJ1-2

CDR3 DNA: TGCAGATTGACAGGGGCTTTCTTT
CDR3 protein: CRLTGAFF
D gene: TRBD1
clone size: NA
V gene: TRBV20-1
J gene: TRBJ1-1

CDR3 DNA: TGTGCCAGCTCATTTAGCGGGAGGTGGTCAGACTACGAGCAGTACTTC
CDR3 protein: CASSFSGRWSDYEQYF
D gene: TRBD2
clone size: NA
V gene: TRBV25-1
J gene: TRBJ2-7

CDR3 DNA: TGTGCCACCAGCAGAGATGCAGGGGTGGAGACTGAAGCTTTCTTT
CDR3 protein: CATSRDAGVETEAFF
D gene: NA
clone size: NA
V gene: TRBV15
J gene: TRBJ1-1

CDR3 DNA: TGTGCCAGCAGCTTTTACAGGAGTGCTAACTATGGCTACACCTTC
CDR3 protein: CASSFYRSANYGYTF
D gene: NA
clone size: few
V gene: TRBV11-2
J gene: TRBJ1-2

CDR3 DNA: TGTGCCAGTAGTACGTCCTCCGGGACAGGGGGCTTCATCTATGGCTACACCTTC
CDR3 protein: CASSTSSGTGGFIYGYTF
D gene: TRBD1
clone size: few
V gene: TRBV19
J gene: TRBJ1-2

CDR3 DNA: TGTGCCAGCAGTTTTAGGGGACTAGCGGGTCCGGAGCAGTTCTTC
CDR3 protein: CASSFRGLAGPEQFF
D gene: TRBD2
clone size: NA
V gene: TRBV6-5
J gene: TRBJ2-1

CDR3 DNA: TGTGCCAGCAGCTTGGGAGACACTGAAGCTTTCTTT
CDR3 protein: CASSLGDTEAFF
D gene: NA
clone size: NA
V gene: TRBV2
J gene: TRBJ1-1

CDR3 DNA: TGTGCCAGCTCACCACGGTCACAGAATGAGCAGTTCTTC
CDR3 protein: CASSPRSQNEQFF
D gene: NA
clone size: NA
V gene: TRBV18
J gene: TRBJ2-1

CDR3 DNA: TGCGCCAGCAGCTTGGCTTCGGGGGATCAGCCCCAGCATTTT
CDR3 protein: CASSLASGDQPQHF
D gene: NA
clone size: NA
V gene: TRBV5-1
J gene: TRBJ1-5

CDR3 DNA: TGTGCCACCAGCAGAGGTAGCGGCAGCTCCTACAATGAGCAGTTCTTC
CDR3 protein: CATSRGSGSSYNEQFF
D gene: NA
clone size: few
V gene: TRBV15
J gene: TRBJ2-1

CDR3 DNA: TGTGCCAGTACTACAGGGGTCAATCAGCCCCAGCATTTT
CDR3 protein: CASTTGVNQPQHF
D gene: TRBD1
clone size: NA
V gene: TRBV19
J gene: TRBJ1-5

CDR3 DNA: TGTGCCAGCAGTTACCGGGAGAGCTCCTACAATGAGCAGTTCTTC
CDR3 protein: CASSYRESSYNEQFF
D gene: NA
clone size: NA
V gene: TRBV6-2/TRBV6-3
J gene: TRBJ2-1

CDR3 DNA: TGTGCCAGCAGTCTTCTAGCGGGCACCGGGGAGCTGTTTTTT
CDR3 protein: CASSLLAGTGELFF
D gene: TRBD2
clone size: NA
V gene: TRBV28
J gene: TRBJ2-2

CDR3 DNA: TGTGCCAGCAGTGAATACAGGGGTAACACTGAAGCTTTCTTT
CDR3 protein: CASSEYRGNTEAFF
D gene: TRBD1
clone size: few
V gene: TRBV6-1
J gene: TRBJ1-1

CDR3 DNA: TGTGCCAGCAGCTTCCTGGCAGGGACTGGGGCCAACGTCCTGACTTTC
CDR3 protein: CASSFLAGTGANVLTF
D gene: NA
clone size: once
V gene: TRBV5-5
J gene: TRBJ2-6

CDR3 DNA: TGTGCCAGCAGCTTACAGGGTTACCAAGAGACCCAGTACTTC
CDR3 protein: CASSLQGYQETQYF
D gene: NA
clone size: NA
V gene: TRBV7-2
J gene: TRBJ2-5

CDR3 DNA: TGTGCCAGCTCGGGGATAGAAGGGGTAAGACAGCCCCAGCATTTT
CDR3 protein: CASSGIEGVRQPQHF
D gene: NA
clone size: few
V gene: TRBV18
J gene: TRBJ1-5

CDR3 DNA: TGTGCCAGCAGGCGGGACCCTGTGGCTGGAAACACCATATATTTT
CDR3 protein: CASRRDPVAGNTIYF
D gene: NA
clone size: once
V gene: TRBV11-2
J gene: TRBJ1-3

CDR3 DNA: TGTGCCAGCAGCTCGCCGGGACAGGGGGCTTACGAGCAGTACTTC
CDR3 protein: CASSSPGQGAYEQYF
D gene: TRBD1
clone size: NA
V gene: TRBV5-4
J gene: TRBJ2-7

CDR3 DNA: TGTGCCAGCAGAACAGGGCCAGATACGCAGTATTTT
CDR3 protein: CASRTGPDTQYF
D gene: NA
clone size: NA
V gene: TRBV28
J gene: TRBJ2-3

CDR3 DNA: TGTGCCAGCAGCCGTGGACAGCCACATCAGCCCCAGCATTTT
CDR3 protein: CASSRGQPHQPQHF
D gene: NA
clone size: NA
V gene: TRBV6-2/TRBV6-3
J gene: TRBJ1-5

CDR3 DNA: TGTGCCACCAGCAGAGAGCCGCAGGGGATGGGCAATCAGCCCCAGCATTTT
CDR3 protein: CATSREPQGMGNQPQHF
D gene: NA
clone size: NA
V gene: TRBV15
J gene: TRBJ1-5

CDR3 DNA: TGTGCCAGCAGTGAATTTCCAGGGAACACCTATGGCTACACCTTC
CDR3 protein: CASSEFPGNTYGYTF
D gene: NA
clone size: NA
V gene: TRBV2
J gene: TRBJ1-2

CDR3 DNA: TGTGCCAGCAGCTTAGGGATAGGGGGGGCCACTGAAGCTTTCTTT
CDR3 protein: CASSLGIGGATEAFF
D gene: NA
clone size: NA
V gene: TRBV7-8
J gene: TRBJ1-1

CDR3 DNA: TGTGCCAGCAGCGGGGACCCCGCGGGGTCTGGAAACACCATATATTTT
CDR3 protein: CASSGDPAGSGNTIYF
D gene: NA
clone size: NA
V gene: TRBV9
J gene: TRBJ1-3

CDR3 DNA: TGTGCCAGTAGTACCCGACAGGGGGACACTGAAGCTTTCTTT
CDR3 protein: CASSTRQGDTEAFF
D gene: TRBD1
clone size: NA
V gene: TRBV19
J gene: TRBJ1-1

CDR3 DNA: TGTGCCAGCAGCCTTGACTTGACAGGGGGCCACGAGCAGTACTTC
CDR3 protein: CASSLDLTGGHEQYF
D gene: TRBD1
clone size: NA
V gene: TRBV5-6
J gene: TRBJ2-7

CDR3 DNA: TGTGCCAGCAGTTTGCGGTCGAACACTGAAGCTTTCTTT
CDR3 protein: CASSLRSNTEAFF
D gene: NA
clone size: once
V gene: TRBV27
J gene: TRBJ1-1

CDR3 DNA: TGTGCCAGCAGCTTAGGACAGGCCCGGAACTATGGCTACACCTTC
CDR3 protein: CASSLGQARNYGYTF
D gene: NA
clone size: NA
V gene: TRBV7-2
J gene: TRBJ1-2

CDR3 DNA: TGTGCCAGCAGCCTACGTAGCGGGAGCCCACCGGGGGAGCAGTACTTC
CDR3 protein: CASSLRSGSPPGEQYF
D gene: TRBD2
clone size: NA
V gene: TRBV7-2
J gene: TRBJ2-7

CDR3 DNA: TGCGCCAGCAGCTTAACAGGGTACGGAAACACCATATATTTT
CDR3 protein: CASSLTGYGNTIYF
D gene: NA
clone size: NA
V gene: TRBV5-1
J gene: TRBJ1-3

CDR3 DNA: TGCGCCAGCAGCCGTTCTGGGACAGCCCAAGAGACCCAGTACTTC
CDR3 protein: CASSRSGTAQETQYF
D gene: TRBD1
clone size: NA
V gene: TRBV5-1
J gene: TRBJ2-5

CDR3 DNA: TGTGCCTGGAGTACGGGGTCCTTAGAGCAGTTCTTC
CDR3 protein: CAWSTGSLEQFF
D gene: NA
clone size: NA
V gene: TRBV30
J gene: TRBJ2-1

CDR3 DNA: TGCGCCAGCAGTGAGGCTAGCGGGAGTCAGTTCTTC
CDR3 protein: CASSEASGSQFF
D gene: TRBD2
clone size: NA
V gene: TRBV10-1
J gene: TRBJ2-1

CDR3 DNA: TGTGCCAGCAGCTTACAGGGGACGTGGAACGCTGAAGCTTTCTTT
CDR3 protein: CASSLQGTWNAEAFF
D gene: NA
clone size: NA
V gene: TRBV7-2
J gene: TRBJ1-1

CDR3 DNA: TGCGCCAGCAGCCAAGATGTGAAGGGGCGGGAAGAAGGTGAGCAGTTCTTC
CDR3 protein: CASSQDVKGREEGEQFF
D gene: NA
clone size: once
V gene: TRBV4-1
J gene: TRBJ2-1

CDR3 DNA: TGTGCCAGCAGTTACTCAGGGACAGGCAACACTGAAGCTTTCTTT
CDR3 protein: CASSYSGTGNTEAFF
D gene: TRBD1
clone size: NA
V gene: TRBV6-5
J gene: TRBJ1-1

CDR3 DNA: TGCGCCAGCAGCTTGCAGGGCTCCTACGAGCAGTACTTC
CDR3 protein: CASSLQGSYEQYF
D gene: NA
clone size: NA
V gene: TRBV5-1
J gene: TRBJ2-7

CDR3 DNA: TGCGCCAGCAGCCAAGATTGGGGACTAGCGGAATACTCCTACGAGCAGTACTTC
CDR3 protein: CASSQDWGLAEYSYEQYF
D gene: TRBD2
clone size: NA
V gene: TRBV4-3
J gene: TRBJ2-7

CDR3 DNA: TGTGCCAGCAGTTCATCAGTTGGGACAGGAGAAGCTAACTATGGCTACACCTTC
CDR3 protein: CASSSSVGTGEANYGYTF
D gene: TRBD1
clone size: NA
V gene: TRBV28
J gene: TRBJ1-2

CDR3 DNA: TGTGCCAGCAGTTTATACCCGGGGAACTATGGCTACACCTTC
CDR3 protein: CASSLYPGNYGYTF
D gene: NA
clone size: NA
V gene: TRBV27
J gene: TRBJ1-2

CDR3 DNA: TGTGCCAGCAGCCAAGTGTGGCGGGGGGGCCGCAATGAGCAGTTCTTC
CDR3 protein: CASSQVWRGGRNEQFF
D gene: TRBD2
clone size: once
V gene: TRBV3-1/TRBV3-2
J gene: TRBJ2-1

CDR3 DNA: TGTGCCAGCAGCTTAGAGGGCAGGGCCTACGAGCAGTACTTC
CDR3 protein: CASSLEGRAYEQYF
D gene: NA
clone size: NA
V gene: TRBV7-9
J gene: TRBJ2-7

CDR3 DNA: TGTGCCAGCAGCCTCCAGGGGGGTGCAACTAATGAAAAACTGTTTTTT
CDR3 protein: CASSLQGGATNEKLFF
D gene: TRBD1
clone size: few
V gene: TRBV7-9
J gene: TRBJ1-4

CDR3 DNA: TGTGCCAGCAGCGTAGGAATCTCCGGGACAGGGCATGGCTACACCTTC
CDR3 protein: CASSVGISGTGHGYTF
D gene: TRBD1
clone size: NA
V gene: TRBV9
J gene: TRBJ1-2

CDR3 DNA: TGTGCCACCAGCAGGGACGGGAGACTTCGGAATGAGCAGTTCTTC
CDR3 protein: CATSRDGRLRNEQFF
D gene: NA
clone size: NA
V gene: TRBV15
J gene: TRBJ2-1

CDR3 DNA: TGTGCCAGCAGCACCCAGGGCGGGGGATTTACCAACTATGGCTACACCTTC
CDR3 protein: CASSTQGGGFTNYGYTF
D gene: NA
clone size: NA
V gene: TRBV7-9
J gene: TRBJ1-2

CDR3 DNA: TGTGCCAGCAGTTTCCAGGACAGCTCCTACGAGCAGTACTTC
CDR3 protein: CASSFQDSSYEQYF
D gene: NA
clone size: NA
V gene: TRBV28
J gene: TRBJ2-7

CDR3 DNA: TGTGCCAGCTCACCAGCGACAGGGCCCAGGTCTGGGGCCAACGTCCTGACTTTC
CDR3 protein: CASSPATGPRSGANVLTF
D gene: TRBD1
clone size: once
V gene: TRBV18
J gene: TRBJ2-6